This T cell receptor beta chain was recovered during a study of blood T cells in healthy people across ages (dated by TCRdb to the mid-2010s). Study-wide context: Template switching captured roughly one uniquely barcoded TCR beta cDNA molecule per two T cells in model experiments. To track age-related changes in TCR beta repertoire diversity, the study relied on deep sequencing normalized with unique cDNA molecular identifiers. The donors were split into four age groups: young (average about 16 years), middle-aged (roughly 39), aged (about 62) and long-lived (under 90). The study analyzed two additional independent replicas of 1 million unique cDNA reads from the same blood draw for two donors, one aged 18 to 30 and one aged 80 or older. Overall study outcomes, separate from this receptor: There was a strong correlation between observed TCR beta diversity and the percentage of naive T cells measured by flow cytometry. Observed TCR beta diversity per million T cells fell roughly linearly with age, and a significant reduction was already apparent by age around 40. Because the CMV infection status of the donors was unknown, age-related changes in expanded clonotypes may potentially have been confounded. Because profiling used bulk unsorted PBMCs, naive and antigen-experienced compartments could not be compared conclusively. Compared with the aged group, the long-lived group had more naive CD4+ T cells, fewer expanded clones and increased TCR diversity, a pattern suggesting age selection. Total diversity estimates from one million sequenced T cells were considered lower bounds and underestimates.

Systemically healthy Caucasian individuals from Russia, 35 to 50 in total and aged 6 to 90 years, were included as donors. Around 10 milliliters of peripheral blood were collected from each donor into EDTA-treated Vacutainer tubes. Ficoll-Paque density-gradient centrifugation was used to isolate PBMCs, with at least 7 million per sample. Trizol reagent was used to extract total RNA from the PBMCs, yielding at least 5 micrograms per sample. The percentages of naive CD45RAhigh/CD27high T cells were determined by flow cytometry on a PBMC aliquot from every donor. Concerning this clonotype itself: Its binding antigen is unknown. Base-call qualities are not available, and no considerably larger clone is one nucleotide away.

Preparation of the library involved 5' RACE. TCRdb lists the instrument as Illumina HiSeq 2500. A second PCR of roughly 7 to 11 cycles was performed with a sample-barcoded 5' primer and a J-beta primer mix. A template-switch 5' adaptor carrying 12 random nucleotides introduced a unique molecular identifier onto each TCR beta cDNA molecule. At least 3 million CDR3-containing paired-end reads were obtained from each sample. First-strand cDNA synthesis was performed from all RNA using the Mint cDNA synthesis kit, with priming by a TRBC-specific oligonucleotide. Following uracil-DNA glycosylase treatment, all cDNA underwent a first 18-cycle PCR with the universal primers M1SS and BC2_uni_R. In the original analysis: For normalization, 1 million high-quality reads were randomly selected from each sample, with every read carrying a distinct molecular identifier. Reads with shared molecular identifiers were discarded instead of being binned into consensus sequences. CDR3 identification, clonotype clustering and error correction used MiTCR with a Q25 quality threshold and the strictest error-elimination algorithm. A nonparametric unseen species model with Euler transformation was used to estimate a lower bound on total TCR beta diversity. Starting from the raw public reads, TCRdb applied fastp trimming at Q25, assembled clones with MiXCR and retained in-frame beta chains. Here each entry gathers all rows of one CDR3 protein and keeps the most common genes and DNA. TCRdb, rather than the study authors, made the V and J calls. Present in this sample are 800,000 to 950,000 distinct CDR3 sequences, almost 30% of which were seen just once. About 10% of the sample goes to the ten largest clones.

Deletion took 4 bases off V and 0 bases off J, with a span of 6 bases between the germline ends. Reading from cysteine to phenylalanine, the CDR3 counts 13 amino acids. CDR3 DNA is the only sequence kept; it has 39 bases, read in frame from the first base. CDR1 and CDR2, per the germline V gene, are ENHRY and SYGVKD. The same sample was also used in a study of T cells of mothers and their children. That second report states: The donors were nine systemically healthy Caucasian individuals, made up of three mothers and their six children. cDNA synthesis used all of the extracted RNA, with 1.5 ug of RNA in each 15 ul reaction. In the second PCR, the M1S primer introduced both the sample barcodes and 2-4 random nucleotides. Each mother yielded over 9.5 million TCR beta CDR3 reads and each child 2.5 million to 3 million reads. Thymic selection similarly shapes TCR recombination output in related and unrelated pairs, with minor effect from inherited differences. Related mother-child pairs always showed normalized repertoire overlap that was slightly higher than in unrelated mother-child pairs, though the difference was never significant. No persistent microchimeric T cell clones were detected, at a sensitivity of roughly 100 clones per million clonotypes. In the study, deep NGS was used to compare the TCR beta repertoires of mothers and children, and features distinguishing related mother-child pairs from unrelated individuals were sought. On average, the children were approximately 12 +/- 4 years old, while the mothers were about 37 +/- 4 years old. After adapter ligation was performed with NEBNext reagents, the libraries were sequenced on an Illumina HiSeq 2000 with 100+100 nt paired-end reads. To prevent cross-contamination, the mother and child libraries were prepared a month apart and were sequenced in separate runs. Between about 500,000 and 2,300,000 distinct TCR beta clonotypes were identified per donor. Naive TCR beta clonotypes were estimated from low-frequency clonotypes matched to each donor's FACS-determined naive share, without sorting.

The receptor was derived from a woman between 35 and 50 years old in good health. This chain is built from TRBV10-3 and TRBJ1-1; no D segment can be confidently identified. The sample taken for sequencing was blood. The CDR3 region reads CAISGVMNTEAFF. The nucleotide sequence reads TGTGCCATCAGTGGGGTCATGAACACTGAAGCTTTCTTT.